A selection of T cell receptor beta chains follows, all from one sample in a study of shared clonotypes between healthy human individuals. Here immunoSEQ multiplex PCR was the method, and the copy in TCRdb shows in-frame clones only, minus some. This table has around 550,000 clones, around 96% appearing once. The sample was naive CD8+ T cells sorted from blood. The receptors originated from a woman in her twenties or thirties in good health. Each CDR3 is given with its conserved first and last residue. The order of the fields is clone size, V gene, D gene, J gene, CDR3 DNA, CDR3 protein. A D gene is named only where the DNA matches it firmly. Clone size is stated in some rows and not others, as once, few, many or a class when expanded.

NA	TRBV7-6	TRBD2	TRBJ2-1	TGTGCCAGCAGCTTAAGCCCGGGGGAGGGAAACAATGAGCAGTTCTTC	CASSLSPGEGNNEQFF
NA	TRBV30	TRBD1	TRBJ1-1	TGTGCCTGCCGGGACAGGGGCGGACTTTACACTGAAGCTTTCTTT	CACRDRGGLYTEAFF
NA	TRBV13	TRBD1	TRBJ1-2	TGTGCCAGCAGCTTAGAAGCAGGGGGGGATGGCTACACCTTC	CASSLEAGGDGYTF
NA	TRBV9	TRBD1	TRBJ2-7	TGTGCCAGCAGCAGATCCGGGACAGGGGTCGACGAGCAGTACTTC	CASSRSGTGVDEQYF
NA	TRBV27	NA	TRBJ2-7	TGTGCCAGCAGTTCAGGTCAGAGCTCCTACGAGCAGTACTTC	CASSSGQSSYEQYF
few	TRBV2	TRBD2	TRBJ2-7	TGTGCCAGCAGCAAAAGGACTAGCGGGATCTACGAGCAGTACTTC	CASSKRTSGIYEQYF
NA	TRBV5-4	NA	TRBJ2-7	TGTGCCAGCAGCTCCCCAGAGGGAATAGGCTACGAGCAGTACTTC	CASSSPEGIGYEQYF
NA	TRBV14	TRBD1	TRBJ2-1	TGTGCCAGCAGCCAAGCAGGGGGCTATATCAATGAGCAGTTCTTC	CASSQAGGYINEQFF
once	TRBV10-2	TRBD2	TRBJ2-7	TGCGCCAGCAGTGAAGTAGCGGGAGGATGGGAGCAGTACTTC	CASSEVAGGWEQYF
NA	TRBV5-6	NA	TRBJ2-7	TGTGCCAGCAGCTTGCAGAGCACCTACGAGCAGTACTTC	CASSLQSTYEQYF
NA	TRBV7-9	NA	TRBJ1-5	TGTGCCAGCAGCATAGGATTGGGGGCTCAGCCCCAGCATTTT	CASSIGLGAQPQHF
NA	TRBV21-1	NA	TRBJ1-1	TGTGCCAGCAGCAGGTTCAGCTCGGAGGACACTGAAGCTTTCTTT	CASSRFSSEDTEAFF
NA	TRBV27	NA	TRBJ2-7	TGTGCCAGCGGGCGGAGCTCCTACGAGCAGTACTTC	CASGRSSYEQYF
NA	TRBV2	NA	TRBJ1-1	TGTGCCAGCATGGGTGGCTCTGGGAACACTGAAGCTTTCTTT	CASMGGSGNTEAFF
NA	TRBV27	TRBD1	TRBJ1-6	TGTGCCAGCAGTACATTCCCGGACAGGGTGGGTAATTCACCCCTCCACTTT	CASSTFPDRVGNSPLHF
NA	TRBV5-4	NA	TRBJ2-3	TGTGCCAGCAGCTTGGAAGTAGCTGCAGATACGCAGTATTTT	CASSLEVAADTQYF
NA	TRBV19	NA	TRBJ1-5	TGTGCCAGTAGTATAGATCTGGAGTCTTATAGCAATCAGCCCCAGCATTTT	CASSIDLESYSNQPQHF
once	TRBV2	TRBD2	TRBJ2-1	TGTGCCAGCAGTGAGGGGATAGCGGGTCTACTCTCAATCGAGCAGTTCTTC	CASSEGIAGLLSIEQFF
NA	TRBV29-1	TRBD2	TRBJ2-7	TGCAGCGTTGAAGTGGCGGGAGAGTCATACGAGCAGTACTTC	CSVEVAGESYEQYF
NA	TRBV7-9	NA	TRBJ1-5	TGTGCCAGCGGGAGGGGTGAGAGCAATCAGCCCCAGCATTTT	CASGRGESNQPQHF
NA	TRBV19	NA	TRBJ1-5	TGTGCCAGTCGGGGCGGGGGCGAGCCCCAGCATTTT	CASRGGGEPQHF
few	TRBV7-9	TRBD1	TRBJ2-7	TGTGCCAGCAGCTCGGACAGGGGCGAGCAGTACTTC	CASSSDRGEQYF
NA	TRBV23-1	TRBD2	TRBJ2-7	TGCGCCAGCAGTCAATCAACTAGCGGGAATTCTAGTTTTTGTCTCTACGAGCAGTACTTC	CASSQSTSGNSSFCLYEQYF
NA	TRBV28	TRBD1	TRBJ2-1	TGTGCCAGCAGTAAAGGACAGGGGGATACGGATGAGCAGTTCTTC	CASSKGQGDTDEQFF
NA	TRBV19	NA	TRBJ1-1	TGTGCCAGGGTCCGGGGGTGGGGCACTGAAGCTTTCTTT	CARVRGWGTEAFF
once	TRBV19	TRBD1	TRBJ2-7	TGTGCCAGTAGTACACAGGGGCCGGCCTACGAGCAGTACTTC	CASSTQGPAYEQYF
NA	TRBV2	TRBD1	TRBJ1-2	TGTGCCAGCGGAGACAGGGGGGGTGGCTACACCTTC	CASGDRGGGYTF
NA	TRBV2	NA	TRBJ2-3	TGTGCCAGCACTGGACTACGCACAGATACGCAGTATTTT	CASTGLRTDTQYF
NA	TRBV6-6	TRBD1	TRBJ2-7	TGTGCCAGCAGTTACTGGACAGGGGGGTACGAGCAGTACTTC	CASSYWTGGYEQYF
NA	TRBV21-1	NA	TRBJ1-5	TGTGCCACCAGATGTGCAGGGGGCGCGGGCAATCAGCCCCAGCATTTT	CATRCAGGAGNQPQHF
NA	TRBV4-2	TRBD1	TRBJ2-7	TGTGCCAGCAGCCAAGATAGACAGGGCTACTACGAGCAGTACTTC	CASSQDRQGYYEQYF
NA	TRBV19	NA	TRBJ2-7	TGTGCCAGTAGTATGGGTCTAGGGGACTACGAGCAGTACTTC	CASSMGLGDYEQYF
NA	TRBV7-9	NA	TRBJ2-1	TGTGCCAGCAGCTTAGACAATGGGGCAGGTAATGAGCAGTTCTTC	CASSLDNGAGNEQFF
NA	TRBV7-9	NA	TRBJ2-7	TGTGCCAGCAGCTCCGGACCCGATCTCCGATACTTC	CASSSGPDLRYF
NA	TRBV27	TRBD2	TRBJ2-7	TGTGCCAGCAGTTTATCGAGCGGGAGGTTCGGGGAGCAGTACTTC	CASSLSSGRFGEQYF
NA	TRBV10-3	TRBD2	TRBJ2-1	TGTGCCATCAGTGAGTCGACTAGCGCGTCCCATGAGCAGTTCTTC	CAISESTSASHEQFF
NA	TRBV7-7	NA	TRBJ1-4	TGTGCCAGCAGTTCCCCCGGGGGACGGAGGCTATTTAGGAATGAAAAACTGTTTTTT	CASSSPGGRRLFRNEKLFF
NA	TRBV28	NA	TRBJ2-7	TGTGCCAGCGGGTCCTACGAGCAGTACTTC	CASGSYEQYF
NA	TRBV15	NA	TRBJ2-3	TGTGCCACCAGCAGAGATAAGGTTAGCACAGATACGCAGTATTTT	CATSRDKVSTDTQYF
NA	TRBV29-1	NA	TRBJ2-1	TGCAGCGTTGAAGGGTCCGTTGAGCAGTTCTTC	CSVEGSVEQFF
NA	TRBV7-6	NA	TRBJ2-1	TGTGCCAGCAGCTTCACGAAGGACCCGCGGTTCTTC	CASSFTKDPRFF
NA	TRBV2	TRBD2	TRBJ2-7	TGTGCCATACGAACGGGGGGAAGTCCCTACGAGCAGTACTTC	CAIRTGGSPYEQYF
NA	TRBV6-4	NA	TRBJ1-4	TGTGCCAGCAGTGAAGTCGGGGGGGAAAAACTGTTTTTT	CASSEVGGEKLFF
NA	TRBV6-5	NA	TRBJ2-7	TGTGCCACCAGGAGCTCCTACGAGCAGTACTTC	CATRSSYEQYF
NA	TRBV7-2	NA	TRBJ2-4	TGTGCCAGCAGCCCCTATGGTCAGGGGGCCAAAAACATTCAGTACTTC	CASSPYGQGAKNIQYF
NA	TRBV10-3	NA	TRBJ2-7	TGTGCCATCAGTGAGGGTTCCGGGACCGCCTACGAGCAGTACTTC	CAISEGSGTAYEQYF
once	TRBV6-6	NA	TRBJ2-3	TGTGCCAGCAGTTATGGTGGGACAGATACGCAGTATTTT	CASSYGGTDTQYF
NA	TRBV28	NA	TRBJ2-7	TGTGCCAGCAGTTTATCGACCTACGAGCAGTACTTC	CASSLSTYEQYF
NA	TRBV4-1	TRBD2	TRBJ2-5	TGCGCCAGCGCAACCAGACTAGCAGACGATCAAGAGACCCAGTACTTC	CASATRLADDQETQYF
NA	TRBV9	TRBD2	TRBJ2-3	TGTGCCAGCAGCGTAGAGGGACTAGCGACAGATACGCAGTATTTT	CASSVEGLATDTQYF
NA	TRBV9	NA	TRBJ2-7	TGTGCCAGCAGCGAGTCCCCAGTTCGGCGTAACTCCTACGAGCAGTACTTC	CASSESPVRRNSYEQYF
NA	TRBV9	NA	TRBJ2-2	TGTGCCAGCAGGGGTAACGCCGGGGAGCTGTTTTTT	CASRGNAGELFF